These 14 T cell receptor beta chains were sequenced from one sample in a study of cytomegalovirus exposure and HLA in healthy donors. The table came from immunoSEQ multiplex PCR; TCRdb's copy has only in-frame clones and leaves some out. The profile covers roughly 63,000 clones, with around 90% appearing a single time and 0.95% to 1.5% taken by the ten largest. Source material: PBMCs. These TCRs come from a woman younger than 35 in good health and CMV-seronegative.

The rearrangement uses TRBV11-3 and TRBJ2-2; D not certain. The CDR3 is 14 residues long. Trimming removed 5 bases from V and 7 bases from J, with 14 bases in between. The germline CDR1 and CDR2 sequences are SGHNT and YENEEA. Here the CDR3 reads CASSPSGLYGELFF. In nucleotides, the CDR3 is TGTGCCAGCAGCCCGAGTGGTCTATACGGGGAGCTGTTTTTT.

The chain uses TRBV28 and TRBJ1-4; D is possibly TRBD1 (6 bases). The CDR3 is made up of 15 amino acids. The V gene's germline CDR1 is MDHEN and CDR2 SYDVKM. V lost 6 bases, J lost 5 bases, and 16 bases lay in between. The CDR3 DNA is TGTGCCAGCAGCCCTGGGGGGGCTCAGAATGAAAAACTGTTTTTT. Residues: CASSPGGAQNEKLFF. Full variable domain (missing parts from reference TRBV28 and TRBJ1-4): DVKVTQSSRYLVKRTGEKVFLECVQDMDHENMFWYRQDPGLGLRLIYFSYDVKMKEKGDIPEGYSVSREKKERFSLILESASTNQTSMYLCASSPGGAQNEKLFFGSGTQLSVL.

This rearrangement joins TRBV28 to TRBJ2-3, with 7 bases matching TRBD2. The germline gives CDR1 MDHEN, CDR2 SYDVKM. V lost 3 bases, J lost 5 bases, and 2 bases stayed unmatched. The CDR3 length is 13 residues. The DNA for the CDR3 is TGTGCCAGCAGTTTGGCTAGCGGAGATACGCAGTATTTT. This sequence encodes CASSLASGDTQYF.

The genes are TRBV5-4 and TRBJ2-5, with D uncertain. The CDR3 extends over 15 amino acids. Trimming removed 1 base from V and 2 bases from J, with 12 bases in between. CDR1 is SGHNT, CDR2 YYREEE, per germline (reference sequence). The chain's CDR3 is CASSLPGSRQETQYF. The CDR3 DNA follows: TGTGCCAGCAGCTTGCCAGGAAGTCGGCAAGAGACCCAGTACTTC.

This chain joins TRBV11-2 and TRBJ2-7; D might be TRBD1 (7 bases). Trimming removed 5 bases at V and 1 base at J, with 12 bases between. CDR1 and CDR2 (germline): SGHAT, FQNNGV. The CDR3 is made up of 14 amino acids. CDR3 loop: CASSHGGQSYEQYF. DNA for the CDR3: TGTGCCAGCAGCCACGGGGGACAGTCCTACGAGCAGTACTTC.

This clone was observed many times. This chain connects TRBV4-2 to TRBJ1-2; a possible D gene is TRBD1 (6 bases). The CDR3 is 15 residues long. V lost 0 bases and J 5 bases, leaving 13 bases between the germline ends. Germline CDR1 is LGHNA and CDR2 is YNFKEQ. The CDR3 is CASSQETGGGYGYTF. CDR3 bases: TGTGCCAGCAGCCAAGAAACGGGGGGCGGATATGGCTACACCTTC.

CDR3 residues: CASSHPRNTEAFF. CDR3 DNA: TGCGCCAGCAGCCATCCGCGGAACACTGAAGCTTTCTTT. The gene calls are TRBV4-1 and TRBJ1-1, with D hard to call. This CDR3 has 13 residues. Germline V gene lookup returns CDR1 MGHRA and CDR2 YSYEKL. Trimming cost V 3 bases and J 1 base, with 6 bases left between them.

About this clone itself: The same CDR3 is also encoded by other DNA sequences in this sample. The chain couples TRBV6-6 to TRBJ1-5; D is unclear. Trimming left V 4 bases short and J 7 bases short, with 14 bases between. Germline V lookup: CDR1 MNHNY, CDR2 SVGAGI (reference sequence). The CDR3 contains 14 residues. Here the CDR3 DNA reads TGTGCCAGCAGTTCGGGAGTAGGTGTCCAGCCCCAGCATTTT. Its protein is CASSSGVGVQPQHF.

The CDR3 sequence: CASSLDTITDTQYF. CDR3 bases: TGTGCCAGCAGCCTGGACACCATCACAGATACGCAGTATTTT. The chain recombines TRBV5-4 with TRBJ2-3; D may be TRBD1 (5 bases). The V gene's germline CDR1 is SGHNT and CDR2 YYREEE (reference sequence). Trimming left V 4 bases short and J 2 bases short, with 11 bases between. The CDR3 loop spans 14 amino acids.

The chain uses TRBV18 and TRBJ1-2; D uncertain. V lost 2 bases, J lost 3 bases, and 16 bases lay in between. This CDR3 region has 16 residues. In germline, CDR1 is KGHSH, CDR2 LQKENI. The CDR3 spells CASSPKTAPTYYGYTF. Written as DNA, the CDR3 is TGTGCCAGCTCACCAAAGACTGCGCCCACTTACTATGGCTACACCTTC.

The rearrangement uses TRBV19 and TRBJ2-4, with 10 bases aligning to TRBD1. Germline trimming cut 3 bases from V and 9 bases from J; bases unmatched to any gene: 14. Looked up from germline, CDR1 is LNHDA and CDR2 is SQIVND (reference sequence). This CDR3 has 17 residues. The CDR3 is CASSIFGQGVAHSIQYF. The CDR3, as DNA: TGTGCCAGTAGTATTTTTGGACAGGGGGTAGCGCATTCCATTCAGTACTTC.

The chain couples TRBV19 to TRBJ2-3, with D possibly TRBD1 on 5 matching bases. Trimming removed 7 bases from V and 2 bases from J, with 7 bases in between. This CDR3 is 12 amino acids long. From germline, CDR1 is LNHDA and CDR2 SQIVND (reference sequence). CDR3: CASKGNTDTQYF. As DNA, the CDR3 is TGTGCCAGTAAGGGGAACACAGATACGCAGTATTTT. Full variable domain (missing parts from reference TRBV19 and TRBJ2-3): DGGITQSPKYLFRKEGQNVTLSCEQNLNHDAMYWYRQDPGQGLRLIYYSQIVNDFQKGDIAEGYSVSREKKESFPLTVTSAQKNPTAFYLCASKGNTDTQYFGPGTRLTVL.

V gene TRBV19 combines with J gene TRBJ2-7; D remains ambiguous. The CDR3 sequence is 14 residues long. Per germline, CDR1 LNHDA and CDR2 SQIVND (reference sequence). Trimming removed 7 bases at V and 2 bases at J, with 15 bases between. This chain's CDR3 is CASTLPHTTYEQYF. CDR3 in DNA: TGTGCCAGTACTCTACCGCATACGACCTACGAGCAGTACTTC.

The J gene is TRBJ1-2, the V gene TRBV11-2, with D uncertain. Germline loops: CDR1 SGHAT, CDR2 FQNNGV. The CDR3 is made up of 15 amino acids. The ends were cut back, 5 bases at V and 8 bases at J, with 21 bases in the middle. DNA of the CDR3: TGTGCCAGCAGCCCCCCGAATAACCCCCTGAGAGGCTACACCTTC. Its translation: CASSPPNNPLRGYTF.